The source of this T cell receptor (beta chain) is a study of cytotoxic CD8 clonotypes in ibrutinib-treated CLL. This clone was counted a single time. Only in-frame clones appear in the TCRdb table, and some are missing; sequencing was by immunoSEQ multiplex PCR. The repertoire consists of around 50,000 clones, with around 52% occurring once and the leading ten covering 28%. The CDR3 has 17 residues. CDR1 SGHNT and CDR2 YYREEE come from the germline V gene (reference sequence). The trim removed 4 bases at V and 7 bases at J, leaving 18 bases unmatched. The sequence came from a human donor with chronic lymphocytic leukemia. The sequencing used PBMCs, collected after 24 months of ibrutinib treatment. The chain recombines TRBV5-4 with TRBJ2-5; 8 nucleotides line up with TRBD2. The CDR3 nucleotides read TGTGCCAGCAGCCCCCAGGGGAGCGGGGGCCCCAGGGGGACCCAGTACTTC. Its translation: CASSPQGSGGPRGTQYF.